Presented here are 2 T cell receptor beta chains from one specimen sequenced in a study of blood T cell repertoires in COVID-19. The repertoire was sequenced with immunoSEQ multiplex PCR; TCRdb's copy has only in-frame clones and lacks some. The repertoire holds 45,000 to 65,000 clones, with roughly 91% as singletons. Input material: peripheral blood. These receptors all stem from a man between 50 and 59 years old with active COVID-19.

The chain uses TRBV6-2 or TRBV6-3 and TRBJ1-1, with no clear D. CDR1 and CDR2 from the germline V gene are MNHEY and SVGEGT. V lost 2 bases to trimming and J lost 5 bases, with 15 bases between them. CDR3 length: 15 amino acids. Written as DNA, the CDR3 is TGTGCCAGCAGTTACGTCTTGTCCGGGGAAACTGAAGCTTTCTTT. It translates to CASSYVLSGETEAFF.

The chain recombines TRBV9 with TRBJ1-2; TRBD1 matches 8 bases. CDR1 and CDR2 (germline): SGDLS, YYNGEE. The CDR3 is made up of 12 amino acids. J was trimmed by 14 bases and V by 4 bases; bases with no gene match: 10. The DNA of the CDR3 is TGTGCCAGCAGCTTGACCTGGACAGGGATTACCTTC. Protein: CASSLTWTGITF.